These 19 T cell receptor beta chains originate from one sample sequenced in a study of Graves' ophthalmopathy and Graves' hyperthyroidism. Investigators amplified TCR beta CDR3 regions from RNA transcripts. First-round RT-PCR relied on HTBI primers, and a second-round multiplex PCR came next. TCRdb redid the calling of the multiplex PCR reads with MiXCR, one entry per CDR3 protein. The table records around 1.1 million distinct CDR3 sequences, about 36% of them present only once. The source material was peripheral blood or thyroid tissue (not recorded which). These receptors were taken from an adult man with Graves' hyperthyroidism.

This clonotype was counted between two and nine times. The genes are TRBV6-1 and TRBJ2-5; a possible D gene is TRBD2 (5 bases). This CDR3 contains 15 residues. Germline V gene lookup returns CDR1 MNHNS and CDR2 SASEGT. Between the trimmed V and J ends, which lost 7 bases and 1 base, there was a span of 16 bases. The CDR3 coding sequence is TGTGCCAGCAAAGCTGGAGGAAGTTTCCAAGAGACCCAGTACTTC. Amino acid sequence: CASKAGGSFQETQYF.

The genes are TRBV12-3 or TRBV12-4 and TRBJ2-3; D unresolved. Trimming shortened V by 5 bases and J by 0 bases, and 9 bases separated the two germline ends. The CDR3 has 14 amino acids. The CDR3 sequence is CASSPTPSTDTQYF. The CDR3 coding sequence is TGTGCCAGCAGTCCGACCCCTAGCACAGATACGCAGTATTTT.

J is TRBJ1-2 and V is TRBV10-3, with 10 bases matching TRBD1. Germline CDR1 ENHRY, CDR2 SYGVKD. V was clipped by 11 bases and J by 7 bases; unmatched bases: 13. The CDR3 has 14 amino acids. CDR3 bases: TGTGCCTGGACCCGCGGGACAGGGGAAGGTGGCTACACCTTC. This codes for CAWTRGTGEGGYTF.

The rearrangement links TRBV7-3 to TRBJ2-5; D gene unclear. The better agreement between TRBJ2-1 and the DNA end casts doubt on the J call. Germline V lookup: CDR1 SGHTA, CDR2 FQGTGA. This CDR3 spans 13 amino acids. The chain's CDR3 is CASSFRQNNEQFF. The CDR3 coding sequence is TGTGCCAGCAGCTTTCGGCAGAACAATGAGCAGTTCTTC.

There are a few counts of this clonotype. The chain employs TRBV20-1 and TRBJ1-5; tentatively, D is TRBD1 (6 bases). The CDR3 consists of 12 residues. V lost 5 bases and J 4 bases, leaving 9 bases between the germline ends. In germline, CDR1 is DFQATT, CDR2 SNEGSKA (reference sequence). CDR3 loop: CSAFTGNQPQHF. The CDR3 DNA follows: TGCAGTGCTTTCACAGGGAATCAGCCCCAGCATTTT.

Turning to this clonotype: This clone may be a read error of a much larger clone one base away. Here the CDR3 DNA reads TGTGCCAGCGGGACCCAGGGAGTCTACACCTTC. The encoded protein is CASGTQGVYTF. V gene TRBV6-5 combines with J gene TRBJ1-2, with a weak D call TRBD1 (5 bases). Germline CDR1 MNHEY, CDR2 SVGAGI. Trimming left V 8 bases short and J 10 bases short, with 14 bases between. The length of the CDR3 is 11 residues.

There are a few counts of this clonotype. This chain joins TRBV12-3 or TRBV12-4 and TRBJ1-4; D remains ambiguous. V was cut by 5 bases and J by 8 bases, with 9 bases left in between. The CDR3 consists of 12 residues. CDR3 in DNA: TGTGCCAGCAGTCTCACGCTAGAAAAACTGTTTTTT. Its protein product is CASSLTLEKLFF.

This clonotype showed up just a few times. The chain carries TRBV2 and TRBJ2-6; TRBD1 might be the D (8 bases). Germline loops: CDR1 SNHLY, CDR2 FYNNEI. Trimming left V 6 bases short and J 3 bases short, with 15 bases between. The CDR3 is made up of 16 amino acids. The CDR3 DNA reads TGTGCCAGCAGAAACAGGGGGGGAAGTGGGGCCAACGTCCTGACTTTC. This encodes CASRNRGGSGANVLTF.

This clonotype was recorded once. The CDR3 sequence: CASGTSMNTEAFF. The CDR3 bases are TGTGCCAGTGGGACTAGCATGAACACTGAAGCTTTCTTT. The chain recombines TRBV2 with TRBJ1-1, with a possible D match to TRBD1 (5 bases). The CDR3 runs 13 residues. Trimming stripped 9 bases from V and 0 bases from J, with 11 bases between. The germline V gene encodes CDR1 SNHLY and CDR2 FYNNEI. Together with reference TRBV2 and TRBJ1-1, the CDR3 gives the full variable domain: EPEVTQTPSHQVTQMGQEVILRCVPISNHLYFYWYRQILGQKVEFLVSFYNNEISEKSEIFDDQFSVERPDGSNFTLKIRSTKLEDSAMYFCASGTSMNTEAFFGQGTRLTVV.

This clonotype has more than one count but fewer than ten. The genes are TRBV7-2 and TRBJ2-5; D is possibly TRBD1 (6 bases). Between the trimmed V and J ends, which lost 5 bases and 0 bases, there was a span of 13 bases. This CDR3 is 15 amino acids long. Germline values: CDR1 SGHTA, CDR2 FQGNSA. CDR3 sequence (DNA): TGTGCCAGCAGCCCAGGGGTCCTGTACCAAGAGACCCAGTACTTC. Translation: CASSPGVLYQETQYF.

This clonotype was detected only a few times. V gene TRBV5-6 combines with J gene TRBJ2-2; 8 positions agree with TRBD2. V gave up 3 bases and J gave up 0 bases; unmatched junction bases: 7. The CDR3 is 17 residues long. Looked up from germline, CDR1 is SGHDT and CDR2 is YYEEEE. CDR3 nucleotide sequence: TGTGCCAGCAGCTCCATTCTAGCGGGCCCGAACACCGGGGAGCTGTTTTTT. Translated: CASSSILAGPNTGELFF.

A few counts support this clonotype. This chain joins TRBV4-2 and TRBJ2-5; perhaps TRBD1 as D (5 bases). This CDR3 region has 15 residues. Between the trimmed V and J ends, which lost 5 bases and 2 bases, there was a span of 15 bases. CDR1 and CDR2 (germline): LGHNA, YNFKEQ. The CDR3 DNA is TGTGCCAGCAGCTTAAACTCGGACAAACAAGAGACCCAGTACTTC. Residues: CASSLNSDKQETQYF.

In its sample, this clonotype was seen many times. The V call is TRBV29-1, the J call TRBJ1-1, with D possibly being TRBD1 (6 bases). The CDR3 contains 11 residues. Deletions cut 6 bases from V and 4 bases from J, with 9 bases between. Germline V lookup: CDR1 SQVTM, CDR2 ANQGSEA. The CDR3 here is CSVAGVTEAFF. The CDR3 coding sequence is TGCAGCGTAGCAGGGGTCACTGAAGCTTTCTTT.

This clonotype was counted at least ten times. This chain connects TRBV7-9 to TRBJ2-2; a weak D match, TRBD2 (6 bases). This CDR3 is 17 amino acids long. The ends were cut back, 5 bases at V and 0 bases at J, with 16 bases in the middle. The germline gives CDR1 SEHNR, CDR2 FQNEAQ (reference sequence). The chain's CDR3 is CASSATRTTANTGELFF. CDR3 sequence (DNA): TGTGCCAGCAGCGCCACCCGGACTACCGCGAACACCGGGGAGCTGTTTTTT.

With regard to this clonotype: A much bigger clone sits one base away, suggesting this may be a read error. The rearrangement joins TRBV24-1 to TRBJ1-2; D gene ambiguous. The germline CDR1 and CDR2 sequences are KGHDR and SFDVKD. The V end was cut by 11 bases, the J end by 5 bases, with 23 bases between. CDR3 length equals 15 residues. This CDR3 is CASTDFRELPYGYTF. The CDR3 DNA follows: TGTGCCAGCACCGACTTCCGGGAACTTCCGTATGGCTACACCTTC.

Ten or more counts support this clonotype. The CDR3 loop reads CASSQVLLGRGQETQYF. The CDR3 DNA follows: TGCGCCAGCAGCCAAGTCCTGTTGGGCAGGGGGCAAGAGACCCAGTACTTC. V usage is TRBV4-3 and J usage is TRBJ2-5; 7 bases are a match to TRBD1. The ends lost 1 base at V and 2 bases at J; junction bases unmatched: 10. CDR1 is LGHNA, CDR2 YSLEER, per germline. This CDR3 has 17 residues.

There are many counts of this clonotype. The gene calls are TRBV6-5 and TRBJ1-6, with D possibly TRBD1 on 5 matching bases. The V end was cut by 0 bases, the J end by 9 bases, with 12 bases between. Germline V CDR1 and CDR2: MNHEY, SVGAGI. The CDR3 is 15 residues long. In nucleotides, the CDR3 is TGTGCCAGCAGTTACTCGCCCTCGGGGGGTTCACCCCTCCACTTT. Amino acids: CASSYSPSGGSPLHF.

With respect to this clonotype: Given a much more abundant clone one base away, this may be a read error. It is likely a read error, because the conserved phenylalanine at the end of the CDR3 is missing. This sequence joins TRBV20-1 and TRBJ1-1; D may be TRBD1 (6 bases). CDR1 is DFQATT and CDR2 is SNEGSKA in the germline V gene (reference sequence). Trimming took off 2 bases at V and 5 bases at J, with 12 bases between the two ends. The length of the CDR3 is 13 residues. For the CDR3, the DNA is TGCAGTGCTAGAAGAGGGGGTTGGACTGAAGCTTTCCTT. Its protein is CSARRGGWTEAFL.

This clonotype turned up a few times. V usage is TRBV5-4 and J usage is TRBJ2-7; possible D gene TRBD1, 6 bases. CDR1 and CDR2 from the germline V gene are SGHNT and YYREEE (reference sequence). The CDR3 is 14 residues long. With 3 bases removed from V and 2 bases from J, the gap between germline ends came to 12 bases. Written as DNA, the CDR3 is TGTGCCAGCAGCTGGGAGACAGGCGCCTACGAGCAGTACTTC. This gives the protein CASSWETGAYEQYF. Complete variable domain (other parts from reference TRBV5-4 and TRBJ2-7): ETGVTQSPTHLIKTRGQQVTLRCSSQSGHNTVSWYQQALGQGPQFIFQYYREEENGRGNFPPRFSGLQFPNYSSELNVNALELDDSALYLCASSWETGAYEQYFGPGTRLTVT.